This T cell receptor beta chain was sequenced for a study of blood T cells in healthy people across ages (dated by TCRdb to the mid-2010s). For context, the study as a whole: In model experiments, roughly one uniquely barcoded TCR beta cDNA molecule per two T cells was captured by template switching. To track age-related changes in TCR beta repertoire diversity, the study relied on deep sequencing normalized with unique cDNA molecular identifiers. Four age groups were formed from the donors: young (average 16 years), middle-aged (roughly 38), aged (around 62) and long-lived (around 82). To avoid experimental bias, donors of different ages were distributed randomly across sequencing lanes. Two additional independent replicas of 1 million unique cDNA reads from the same blood draw were analyzed for two donors (one aged 18 to 29 and one aged 80 or older).

Libraries were constructed by 5' RACE. Sequencing used an Illumina HiSeq 2500. A second roughly 6 to 11 cycle PCR used a sample-barcoded 5' primer and a J-beta primer mix. Each TCR beta cDNA molecule received a unique molecular identifier from a template-switch 5' adaptor carrying 12 random nucleotides. Each sample yielded at least 2.5 million CDR3-containing paired-end reads. All of the RNA was converted into first-strand cDNA using the Mint cDNA synthesis kit, with a TRBC-specific oligonucleotide serving as the primer. All cDNA was treated with uracil-DNA glycosylase and then went through a first 18-cycle PCR with the universal primers M1SS and BC2_uni_R. In the paper's pipeline: Normalization of each sample was performed by random selection of 1 million high-quality reads, each carrying a distinct molecular identifier. Instead of being binned into consensus sequences, reads with shared molecular identifiers were discarded. MiTCR, run with a Q25 quality threshold and the strictest error-elimination algorithm, handled CDR3 identification, clonotype clustering and error correction. A nonparametric unseen species model using Euler transformation provided a lower-bound estimate of total TCR beta diversity. Using fastp at Q25 and MiXCR, TCRdb reprocessed the public reads and kept productive beta chains. Every distinct CDR3 protein forms one entry, paired with its most common genes and DNA. The authors' filters were not applied to this entry. The sample yields around 1.5 million distinct CDR3 sequences; 30% to 35% were counted once. Approximately 11% of the sample goes to the ten largest clones.

Reading the germline V gene (reference sequence) gives CDR1 LGHDT and CDR2 YNNKEL. V is reduced by 4 bases and J by 8 bases, leaving a spacing of 9 bases between them. The CDR3 starts with the cysteine, ends with the phenylalanine, and has 12 residues. Just CDR3 DNA is preserved here, 36 bases in frame from base 1. Findings and caveats that apply to the study as a whole: There was a strong correlation between observed TCR beta diversity and the percentage of naive T cells measured by flow cytometry. Observed TCR beta diversity per million T cells fell roughly linearly with age, and a significant reduction was already apparent by age around 40. The long-lived group showed more naive CD4+ T cells, fewer expanded clones and increased TCR diversity than the aged group, suggesting age selection. Since profiling was done on bulk unsorted PBMCs, naive and antigen-experienced compartments could not be conclusively compared. Estimates of total diversity based on one million sequenced T cells were considered lower bounds and underestimates. Because the CMV infection status of the donors was unknown, age-related changes in expanded clonotypes may potentially have been confounded.

On this clonotype: Its antigen remains undetermined. Per-base qualities were not stored, and no clone one base away is much larger.

Donors were 30 to 45 systemically healthy Caucasian individuals from Russia aged roughly 6 to 95 years. Each donor gave about 11 milliliters of peripheral blood, drawn into EDTA-treated Vacutainer tubes. PBMCs were isolated by Ficoll-Paque density-gradient centrifugation, with at least 6.5 million obtained per sample. Total RNA, at least 6 micrograms per sample, was extracted from PBMCs with Trizol reagent. For every donor, an aliquot of PBMCs went through flow cytometry to measure the percentages of naive CD45RAhigh/CD27high T cells. Sequenced sample: blood. The clonotype was recovered from a young woman in good health. The chain was built from TRBV3-1 and TRBJ2-1; 5 matching bases give a weak D call of TRBD2. CDR3 protein: CASSPTRYEQFF. In nucleotide form, the sequence is TGTGCCAGCAGCCCCACTAGGTATGAGCAGTTCTTC.